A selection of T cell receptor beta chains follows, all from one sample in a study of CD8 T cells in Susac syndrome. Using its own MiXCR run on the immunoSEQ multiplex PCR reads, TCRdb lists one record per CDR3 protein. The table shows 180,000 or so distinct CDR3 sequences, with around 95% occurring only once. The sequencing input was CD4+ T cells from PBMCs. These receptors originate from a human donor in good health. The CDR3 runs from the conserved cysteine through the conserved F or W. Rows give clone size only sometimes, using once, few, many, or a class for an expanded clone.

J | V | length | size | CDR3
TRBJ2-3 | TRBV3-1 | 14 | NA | CASSRDLAADTQYF
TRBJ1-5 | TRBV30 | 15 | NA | CAWSVRWTTDQPQHF
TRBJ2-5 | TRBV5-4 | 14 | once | CASSHEGRGETQYF
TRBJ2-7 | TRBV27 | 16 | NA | CASSFGWDRAIYEQYF
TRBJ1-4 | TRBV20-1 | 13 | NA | CSAIPGEEEKLFF
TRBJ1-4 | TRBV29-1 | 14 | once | CSARRTGGEEKLFF
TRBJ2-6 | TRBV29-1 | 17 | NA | CSVAYTGFQSGANVLTF
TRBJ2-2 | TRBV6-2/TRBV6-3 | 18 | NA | CASSYSTSGRWDTGELFF
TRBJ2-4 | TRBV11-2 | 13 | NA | CASSIDRENIQYF
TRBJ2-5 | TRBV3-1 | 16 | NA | CASSQDWGVRGETQYF
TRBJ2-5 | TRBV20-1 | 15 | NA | CSADSGGLYQETQYF
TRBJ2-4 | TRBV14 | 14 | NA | CASSQTGAGNIQYF